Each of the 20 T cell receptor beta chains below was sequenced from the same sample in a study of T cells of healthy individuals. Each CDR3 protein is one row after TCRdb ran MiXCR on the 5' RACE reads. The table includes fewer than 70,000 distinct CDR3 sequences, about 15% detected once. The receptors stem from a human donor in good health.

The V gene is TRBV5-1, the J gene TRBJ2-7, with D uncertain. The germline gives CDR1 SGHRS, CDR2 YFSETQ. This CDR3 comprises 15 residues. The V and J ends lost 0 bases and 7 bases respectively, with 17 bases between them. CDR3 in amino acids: CASSLENRAEGEQYF. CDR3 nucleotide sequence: TGCGCCAGCAGCTTGGAGAATAGGGCGGAAGGAGAGCAGTACTTC.

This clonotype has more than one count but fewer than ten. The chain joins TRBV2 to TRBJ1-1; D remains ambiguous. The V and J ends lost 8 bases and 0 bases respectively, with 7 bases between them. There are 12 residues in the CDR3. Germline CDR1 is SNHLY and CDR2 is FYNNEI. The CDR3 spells CASQLMNTEAFF. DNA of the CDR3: TGTGCCAGCCAGCTAATGAACACTGAAGCTTTCTTT.

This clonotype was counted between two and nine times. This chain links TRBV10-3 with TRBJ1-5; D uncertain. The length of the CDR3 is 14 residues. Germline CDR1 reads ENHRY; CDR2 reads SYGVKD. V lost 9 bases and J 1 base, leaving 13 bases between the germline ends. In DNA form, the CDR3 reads TGTGCCATTTGGATCGGGGAGAGCAATCAGCCCCAGCATTTT. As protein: CAIWIGESNQPQHF.

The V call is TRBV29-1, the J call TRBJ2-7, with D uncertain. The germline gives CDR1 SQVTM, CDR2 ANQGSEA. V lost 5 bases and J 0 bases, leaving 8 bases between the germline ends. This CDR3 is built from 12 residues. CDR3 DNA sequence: TGCAGCGTTATCGGTGACTCCTACGAGCAGTACTTC. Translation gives CSVIGDSYEQYF.

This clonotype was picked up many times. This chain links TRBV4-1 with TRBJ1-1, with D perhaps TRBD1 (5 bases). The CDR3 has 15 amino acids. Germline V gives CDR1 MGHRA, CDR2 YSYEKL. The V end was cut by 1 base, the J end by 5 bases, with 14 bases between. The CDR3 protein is CASSQGYGGGTEAFF. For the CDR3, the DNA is TGCGCCAGCAGCCAAGGTTATGGGGGTGGGACTGAAGCTTTCTTT.

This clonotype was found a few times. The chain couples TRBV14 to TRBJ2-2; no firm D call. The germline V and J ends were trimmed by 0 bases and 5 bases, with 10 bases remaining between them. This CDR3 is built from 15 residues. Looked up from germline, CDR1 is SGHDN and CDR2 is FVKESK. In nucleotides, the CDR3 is TGTGCCAGCAGCCAAGATCAGGCGTGGACCGGGGAGCTGTTTTTT. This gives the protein CASSQDQAWTGELFF.

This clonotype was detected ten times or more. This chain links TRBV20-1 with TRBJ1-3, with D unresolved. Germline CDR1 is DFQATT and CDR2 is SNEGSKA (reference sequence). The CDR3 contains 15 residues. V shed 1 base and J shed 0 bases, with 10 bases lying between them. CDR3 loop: CSARVGSVSGNTIYF. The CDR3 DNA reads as TGCAGTGCTAGAGTCGGATCCGTCTCTGGAAACACCATATATTTT.

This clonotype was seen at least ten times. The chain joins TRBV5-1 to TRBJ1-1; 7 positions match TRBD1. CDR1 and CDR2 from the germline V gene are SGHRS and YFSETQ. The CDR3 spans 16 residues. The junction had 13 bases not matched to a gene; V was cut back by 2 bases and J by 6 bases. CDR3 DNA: TGCGCCAGCAGCTTCCACAGGGGAGGGAGGCCTTCTGAAGCTTTCTTT. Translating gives CASSFHRGGRPSEAFF. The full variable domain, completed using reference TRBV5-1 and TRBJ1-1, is KAGVTQTPRYLIKTRGQQVTLSCSPISGHRSVSWYQQTPGQGLQFLFEYFSETQRNKGNFPGRFSGRQFSNSRSEMNVSTLELGDSALYLCASSFHRGGRPSEAFFGQGTRLTVV.

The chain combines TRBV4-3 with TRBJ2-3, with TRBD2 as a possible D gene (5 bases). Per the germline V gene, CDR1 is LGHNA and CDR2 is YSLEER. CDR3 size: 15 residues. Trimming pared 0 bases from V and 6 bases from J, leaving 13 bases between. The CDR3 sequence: CASSQEGRPPDTQYF. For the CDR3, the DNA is TGCGCCAGCAGCCAAGAGGGGAGACCGCCGGATACGCAGTATTTT.

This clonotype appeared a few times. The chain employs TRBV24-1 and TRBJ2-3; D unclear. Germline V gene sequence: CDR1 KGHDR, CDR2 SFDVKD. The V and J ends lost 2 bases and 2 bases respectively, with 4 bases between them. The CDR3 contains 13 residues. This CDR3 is CATSDSFTDTQYF. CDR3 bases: TGTGCCACCAGTGATTCTTTCACAGATACGCAGTATTTT.

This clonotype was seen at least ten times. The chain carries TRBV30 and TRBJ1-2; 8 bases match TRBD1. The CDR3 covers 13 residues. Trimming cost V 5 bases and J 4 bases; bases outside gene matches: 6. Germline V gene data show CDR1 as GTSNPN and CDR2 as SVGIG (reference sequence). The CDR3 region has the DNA TGTGCCTGGGCAGGGGGCTCGGGCTATGGCTACACCTTC. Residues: CAWAGGSGYGYTF. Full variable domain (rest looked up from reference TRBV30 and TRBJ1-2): SQTIHQWPATLVQPVGSPLSLECTVEGTSNPNLYWYRQAAGRGLQLLFYSVGIGQISSEVPQNLSASRPQDRQFILSSKKLLLSDSGFYLCAWAGGSGYGYTFGSGTRLTVV.

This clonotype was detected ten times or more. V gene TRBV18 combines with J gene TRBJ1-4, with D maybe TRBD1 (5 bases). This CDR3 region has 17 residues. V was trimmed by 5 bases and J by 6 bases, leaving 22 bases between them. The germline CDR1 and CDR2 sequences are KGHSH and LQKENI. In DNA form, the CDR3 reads TGTGCCAGCTCAGCGCGACCCTCCGCGACAGAATATGAAAAACTGTTTTTT. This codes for CASSARPSATEYEKLFF. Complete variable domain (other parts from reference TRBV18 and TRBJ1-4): NAGVMQNPRHLVRRRGQEARLRCSPMKGHSHVYWYRQLPEEGLKFMVYLQKENIIDESGMPKERFSAEFPKEGPSILRIQQVVRGDSAAYFCASSARPSATEYEKLFFGSGTQLSVL.

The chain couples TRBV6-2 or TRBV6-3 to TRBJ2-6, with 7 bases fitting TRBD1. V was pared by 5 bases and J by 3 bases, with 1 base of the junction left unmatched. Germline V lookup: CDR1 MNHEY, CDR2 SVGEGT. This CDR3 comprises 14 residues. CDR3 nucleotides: TGTGCCAGCAGTAGGGGGCTTGGGGCCAACGTCCTGACTTTC. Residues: CASSRGLGANVLTF.

CDR3 nucleotide sequence: TGTGCCAGCAGCGAACGGGGCAGAGGTACCAATCAGCCCCAGCATTTT. Amino acids: CASSERGRGTNQPQHF. The chain joins TRBV5-4 to TRBJ1-5; possibly TRBD1 for D (5 bases). V dropped 4 bases and J dropped 3 bases, with 17 bases sitting between them. This CDR3 has 16 residues. Per the germline V gene, CDR1 is SGHNT and CDR2 is YYREEE (reference sequence).

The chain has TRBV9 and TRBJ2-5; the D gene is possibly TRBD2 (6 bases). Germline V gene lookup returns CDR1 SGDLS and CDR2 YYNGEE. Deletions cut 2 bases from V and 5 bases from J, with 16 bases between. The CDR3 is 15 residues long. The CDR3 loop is CASSVSGGEVETQYF. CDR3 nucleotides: TGTGCCAGCAGCGTTTCCGGAGGGGAGGTGGAGACCCAGTACTTC.

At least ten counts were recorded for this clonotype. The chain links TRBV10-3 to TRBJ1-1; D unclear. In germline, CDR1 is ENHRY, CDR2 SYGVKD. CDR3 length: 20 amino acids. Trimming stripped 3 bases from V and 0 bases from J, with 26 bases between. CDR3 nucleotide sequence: TGTGCCATCAGTGATCATGCCCCATTCAGCGTAACTCTCATGAACACTGAAGCTTTCTTT. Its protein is CAISDHAPFSVTLMNTEAFF.

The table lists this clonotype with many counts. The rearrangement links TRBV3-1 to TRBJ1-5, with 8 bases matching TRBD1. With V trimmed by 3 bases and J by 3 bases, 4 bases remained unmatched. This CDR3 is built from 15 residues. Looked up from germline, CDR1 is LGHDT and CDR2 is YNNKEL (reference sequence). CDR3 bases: TGTGCCAGCAGCCAGGCAGGGGGCGTCAATCAGCCCCAGCATTTT. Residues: CASSQAGGVNQPQHF.

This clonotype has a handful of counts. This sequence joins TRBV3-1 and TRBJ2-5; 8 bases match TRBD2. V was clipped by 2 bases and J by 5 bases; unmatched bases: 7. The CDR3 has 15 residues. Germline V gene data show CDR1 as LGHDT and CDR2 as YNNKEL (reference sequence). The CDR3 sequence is CASSQQTGGPETQYF. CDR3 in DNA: TGTGCCAGCAGCCAACAGACGGGAGGGCCGGAGACCCAGTACTTC.

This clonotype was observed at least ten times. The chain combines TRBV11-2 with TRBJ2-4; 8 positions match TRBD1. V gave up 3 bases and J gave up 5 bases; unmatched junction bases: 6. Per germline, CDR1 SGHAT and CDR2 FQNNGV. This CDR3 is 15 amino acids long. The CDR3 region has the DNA TGTGCCAGCAGCTTTGACAGGGGCTTCCAAAACATTCAGTACTTC. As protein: CASSFDRGFQNIQYF.

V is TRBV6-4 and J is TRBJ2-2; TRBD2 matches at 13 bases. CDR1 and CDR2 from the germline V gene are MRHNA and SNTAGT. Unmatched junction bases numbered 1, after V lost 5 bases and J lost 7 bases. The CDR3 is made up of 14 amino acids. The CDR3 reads CASSRLAGGGELFF. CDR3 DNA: TGTGCCAGCAGTCGACTAGCGGGAGGCGGGGAGCTGTTTTTT.